Reported below is one T cell receptor beta chain. Its antigen remains unknown. The germline V gene has CDR1 SGDLS and CDR2 YYNGEE. The CDR3 is 13 amino acids. The V gene lost 7 bases and the J gene lost 4 bases, with 13 bases spanning the gap. In TCRdb, the 5' RACE reads were re-called with MiXCR into one record per CDR3 protein. The table includes 7,000 to 9,500 distinct CDR3 sequences, more than 40% detected once. The sorted Tregs were CD4+CD25+CD127-/low cells. Whole-study results and caveats: Tumor Tregs overlapped most with tumor, then blood, naive CD4+ cells. Larger-cohort validation covered only one TCR beta V-J rearrangement.

This clonotype was sampled from a female donor with breast cancer. The chain couples TRBV9 to TRBJ2-3; TRBD2 might be the D (5 bases). The sample comprised Tregs sorted from a lymph node. CDR3 amino acids: CASHDGISDTQYF. The CDR3 region has the DNA TGTGCCAGCCATGACGGGATCTCAGATACGCAGTATTTT.